Below are 23 T cell receptor beta chains sequenced from a single sample in a study of T cell responses to AZD1222 COVID-19 vaccine. The method was immunoSEQ multiplex PCR; TCRdb's version includes in-frame clones alone and lacks a portion of them. This table has some 100,000 clones, roughly 87% appearing once. Source: peripheral blood, taken on day 0 of MenACWY control vaccination. All receptors come from an adult in good health.

V is TRBV5-1 and J is TRBJ2-7; 16 bases are a match to TRBD2. Unmatched junction bases numbered 2, after V lost 0 bases and J lost 2 bases. Germline V gene lookup returns CDR1 SGHRS and CDR2 YFSETQ. The length of the CDR3 is 17 residues. CDR3 coding DNA: TGCGCCAGCAGCTTGGAAGGGACTAGCGGGAGGGCCTACGAGCAGTACTTC. Its translation is CASSLEGTSGRAYEQYF. Filled out from reference TRBV5-1 and TRBJ2-7, the complete variable domain reads KAGVTQTPRYLIKTRGQQVTLSCSPISGHRSVSWYQQTPGQGLQFLFEYFSETQRNKGNFPGRFSGRQFSNSRSEMNVSTLELGDSALYLCASSLEGTSGRAYEQYFGPGTRLTVT.

This clone occurred once. The rearrangement links TRBV29-1 to TRBJ2-7; 7 bases line up with TRBD1. Germline V gene sequence: CDR1 SQVTM, CDR2 ANQGSEA. The V segment lost 3 bases and the J segment 3 bases; nucleotides outside the gene matches: 5. The CDR3 is 13 amino acids. DNA for the CDR3: TGCAGCGTTGAGGCAGGGGGTAACTACGAGCAGTACTTC. Amino acid sequence: CSVEAGGNYEQYF.

The table lists this clone with a few counts. The sample contains more than one DNA sequence encoding this CDR3. The gene calls are TRBV11-2 and TRBJ1-6, with no clear D. The CDR3 runs to 11 residues. Germline-derived CDR1 and CDR2 are SGHAT and FQNNGV. Between the trimmed V and J ends, which lost 3 bases and 13 bases, there was a span of 7 bases. The CDR3 loop is CASSLNSPLHF. The CDR3 region has the DNA TGTGCCAGCAGCTTGAACAGTCCCCTCCACTTT.

J is TRBJ2-2 and V is TRBV28, with D possibly TRBD2 on 6 matching bases. Germline V gene sequence: CDR1 MDHEN, CDR2 SYDVKM. Between the trimmed V and J ends, which lost 3 bases and 0 bases, there was a span of 17 bases. This CDR3 has 18 residues. The chain's CDR3 is CASSFRGGRIANTGELFF. In DNA, the CDR3 is TGTGCCAGCAGTTTTAGGGGAGGAAGAATCGCGAACACCGGGGAGCTGTTTTTT.

The chain is built from TRBV29-1 and TRBJ1-1, with D possibly TRBD1 on 5 matching bases. Germline-derived CDR1 and CDR2 are SQVTM and ANQGSEA. The CDR3 runs to 12 residues. The V gene lost 5 bases and the J gene lost 5 bases, with 12 bases spanning the gap. The CDR3 loop reads CSVWGFGTEAFF. The CDR3 nucleotides read TGCAGCGTTTGGGGGTTTGGGACTGAAGCTTTCTTT.

The chain has TRBV24-1 and TRBJ2-3; 9 bases line up with TRBD1. The V and J ends lost 2 bases and 4 bases, in that order; junction bases with no gene match: 3. The CDR3 sequence is 15 residues long. The germline CDR1 and CDR2 sequences are KGHDR and SFDVKD. CDR3 nucleotide sequence: TGTGCCACCAGTGATTGGACAGGGGACGCAGATACGCAGTATTTT. Protein sequence: CATSDWTGDADTQYF.

V is TRBV7-6 and J is TRBJ2-2; D may be TRBD1 or TRBD2 (6 bases each). The germline gives CDR1 SGHVS, CDR2 FNYEAQ. The CDR3 sequence is 16 residues long. Trimming removed 2 bases at V and 0 bases at J, with 10 bases between. The CDR3 DNA reads TGTGCCAGCAGCTTATACGGGGGCGCGAACACCGGGGAGCTGTTTTTT. This sequence encodes CASSLYGGANTGELFF.

The V gene is TRBV15, the J gene TRBJ2-1, with 11 bases fitting TRBD2. The CDR3 covers 15 residues. Germline trimming cut 0 bases from V and 6 bases from J; bases unmatched to any gene: 1. Per the germline V gene, CDR1 is LNHNV and CDR2 is YYDKDF (reference sequence). Here the CDR3 DNA reads TGTGCCACCAGCAGAGATCTAGCGGGGGGCAATGAGCAGTTCTTC. Amino acid sequence: CATSRDLAGGNEQFF.

The chain couples TRBV10-3 to TRBJ1-1, with D uncertain. Germline CDR1 ENHRY, CDR2 SYGVKD. This CDR3 region has 11 residues. The ends were cut back, 3 bases at V and 8 bases at J, with 7 bases in the middle. CDR3 DNA: TGTGCCATCAGTGAAGGTTGGGAAGCTTTCTTT. It is translated as CAISEGWEAFF.

The rearrangement joins TRBV5-5 to TRBJ2-1; 8 nucleotides agree with TRBD1. From germline, CDR1 is SGHKS and CDR2 YYEKEE (reference sequence). This CDR3 region has 11 residues. V lost 4 bases and J lost 13; bases outside the gene matches: 4. CDR3 DNA: TGTGCCAGCAGCCCCGACAGGGGTCAGTTCTTC. Its translation is CASSPDRGQFF.

The chain is built from TRBV7-2 and TRBJ2-7; perhaps TRBD1 as D (5 bases). This CDR3 is built from 14 residues. Germline-derived CDR1 and CDR2 are SGHTA and FQGNSA. Trimming stripped 0 bases from V and 5 bases from J, with 11 bases between. This CDR3 is CASSLAPRANEQYF. The CDR3 DNA reads as TGTGCCAGCAGCTTAGCGCCCAGGGCCAACGAGCAGTACTTC. The full variable domain, completed using reference TRBV7-2 and TRBJ2-7, is GAGVSQSPSNKVTEKGKDVELRCDPISGHTALYWYRQSLGQGLEFLIYFQGNSAPDKSGLPSDRFSAERTGGSVSTLTIQRTQQEDSAVYLCASSLAPRANEQYFGPGTRLTVT.

The rearrangement joins TRBV5-1 to TRBJ2-7, with D possibly matching TRBD2 (5 bases). The CDR3 length is 14 residues. CDR1 is SGHRS and CDR2 is YFSETQ in the germline V gene. The ends were cut back, 2 bases at V and 2 bases at J, with 11 bases in the middle. CDR3 in amino acids: CASSFWEAAYEQYF. The CDR3 coding sequence is TGCGCCAGCAGCTTCTGGGAAGCGGCCTACGAGCAGTACTTC.

The chain carries TRBV7-6 and TRBJ2-2; TRBD1 matches at 9 bases. Germline CDR1 reads SGHVS; CDR2 reads FNYEAQ. Trimming at V came to 5 bases and at J to 8 bases, leaving 6 bases not matched to a gene. The CDR3 spans 14 residues. The DNA of the CDR3 is TGTGCCAGCAGCACGGACAGGGGAGAGGGGGAGCTGTTTTTT. Protein product: CASSTDRGEGELFF.

The chain carries TRBV29-1 and TRBJ2-5; D perhaps matches TRBD2 (7 bases). V was clipped by 7 bases and J by 3 bases, with 12 bases between them. This CDR3 has 12 residues. The germline V gene encodes CDR1 SQVTM and CDR2 ANQGSEA. CDR3 protein: CSGGGLEETQYF. In nucleotides, the CDR3 is TGCAGCGGGGGGGGCCTAGAAGAGACCCAGTACTTC.

The rearrangement uses TRBV7-2 and TRBJ2-3, with 9 bases identical to TRBD2. V lost 0 bases to trimming and J lost 6 bases; unmatched junction nucleotides: 10. The CDR3 loop spans 17 amino acids. Germline V gene lookup returns CDR1 SGHTA and CDR2 FQGNSA. This chain's CDR3 is CASSLAPLAGGKDTQYF. The DNA of the CDR3 is TGTGCCAGCAGCTTAGCGCCACTGGCGGGGGGGAAGGATACGCAGTATTTT.

This chain uses TRBV28 with TRBJ1-1; D not resolved. Germline V CDR1 and CDR2: MDHEN, SYDVKM. CDR3 size: 13 residues. Deletions cut 10 bases from V and 8 bases from J, with 20 bases between. As DNA, the CDR3 is TGTGCCATCCCGAGCGGGCCCCACGGCGAAGCTTTCTTT. Translated: CAIPSGPHGEAFF.

The chain uses TRBV11-3 and TRBJ2-7; 10 bases are shared with TRBD2. Germline V gene data show CDR1 as SGHNT and CDR2 as YENEEA. This CDR3 is built from 15 residues. V lost 4 bases to trimming and J lost 3 bases; unmatched junction nucleotides: 6. CDR3 loop: CASSSGGTSDYEQYF. The CDR3, as DNA: TGTGCCAGCAGCTCAGGAGGGACTAGCGACTACGAGCAGTACTTC.

The rearrangement uses TRBV30 and TRBJ1-6; 9 bases match TRBD1. The CDR3 runs to 14 residues. V was clipped by 2 bases and J by 10 bases; unmatched bases: 6. Germline loops: CDR1 GTSNPN, CDR2 SVGIG (reference sequence). Here the CDR3 DNA reads TGTGCCTGGAGTACCGGGACAGGGTTCTCACCCCTCCACTTT. This gives the protein CAWSTGTGFSPLHF.

The chain recombines TRBV7-2 with TRBJ2-5; possibly TRBD2 for D (5 bases). Germline V lookup: CDR1 SGHTA, CDR2 FQGNSA. The CDR3 is made up of 14 amino acids. V lost 5 bases, J lost 5 bases, and 15 bases lay in between. The DNA for the CDR3 is TGTGCCAGCAGCAGGGCGGGCAGGTTGGAGACCCAGTACTTC. This encodes CASSRAGRLETQYF.

This rearrangement joins TRBV2 to TRBJ1-2; no firm D call. The CDR3 has 11 amino acids. From germline, CDR1 is SNHLY and CDR2 FYNNEI. V shed 6 bases and J shed 4 bases, with 6 bases lying between them. The CDR3, as DNA: TGTGCCAGCAGCGACTTCTATGGCTACACCTTC. It encodes CASSDFYGYTF.

The rearrangement uses TRBV19 and TRBJ2-2; TRBD1 matches at 7 bases. The CDR3 consists of 15 residues. V lost 5 bases and J lost 5; bases outside the gene matches: 8. Germline V gives CDR1 LNHDA, CDR2 SQIVND (reference sequence). This chain's CDR3 is CASSESQGWTGELFF. The CDR3 nucleotides read TGTGCCAGTAGTGAATCACAGGGGTGGACCGGGGAGCTGTTTTTT.

CDR3 DNA sequence: TGTGCCAGTAGTTCATACAGGGGGCTAGGGGAGACCCAGTACTTC. Protein sequence: CASSSYRGLGETQYF. The chain is built from TRBV19 and TRBJ2-5; 9 nucleotides match TRBD1. The length of the CDR3 is 15 residues. Germline CDR1 and CDR2: LNHDA and SQIVND (reference sequence). Trimming removed 5 bases from V and 5 bases from J; junction bases left unmatched: 9.

The rearrangement uses TRBV5-4 and TRBJ2-1; 7 nucleotides line up with TRBD2. V trimming: 2 bases; J trimming: 8 bases; junction bases outside the gene matches: 10. The CDR3 has 15 residues. Germline loops: CDR1 SGHNT, CDR2 YYREEE (reference sequence). The CDR3 DNA sequence: TGTGCCAGCAGCTTCGGACTAGAGGTAGCGGATGAGCAGTTCTTC. Amino acids: CASSFGLEVADEQFF.